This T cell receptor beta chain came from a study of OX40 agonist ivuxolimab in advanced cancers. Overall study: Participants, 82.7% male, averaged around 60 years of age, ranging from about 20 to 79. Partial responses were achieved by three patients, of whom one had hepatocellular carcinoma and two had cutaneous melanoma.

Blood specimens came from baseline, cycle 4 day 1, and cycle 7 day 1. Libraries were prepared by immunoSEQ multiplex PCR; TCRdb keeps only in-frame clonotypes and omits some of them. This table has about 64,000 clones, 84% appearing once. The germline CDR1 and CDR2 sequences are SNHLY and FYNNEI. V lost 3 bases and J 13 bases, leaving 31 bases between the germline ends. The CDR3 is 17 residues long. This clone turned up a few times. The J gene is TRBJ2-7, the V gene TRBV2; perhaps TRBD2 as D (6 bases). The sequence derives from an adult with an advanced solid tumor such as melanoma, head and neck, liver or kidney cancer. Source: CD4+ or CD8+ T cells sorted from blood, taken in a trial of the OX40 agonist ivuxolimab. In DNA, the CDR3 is TGTGCCAGCAGTGATAGGGGCCGCGGGATGGGAACCGCCCTTAACTACTTC. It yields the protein CASSDRGRGMGTALNYF. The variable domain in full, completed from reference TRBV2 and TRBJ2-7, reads EPEVTQTPSHQVTQMGQEVILRCVPISNHLYFYWYRQILGQKVEFLVSFYNNEISEKSEIFDDQFSVERPDGSNFTLKIRSTKLEDSAMYFCASSDRGRGMGTALNYFGPGTRLTVT.